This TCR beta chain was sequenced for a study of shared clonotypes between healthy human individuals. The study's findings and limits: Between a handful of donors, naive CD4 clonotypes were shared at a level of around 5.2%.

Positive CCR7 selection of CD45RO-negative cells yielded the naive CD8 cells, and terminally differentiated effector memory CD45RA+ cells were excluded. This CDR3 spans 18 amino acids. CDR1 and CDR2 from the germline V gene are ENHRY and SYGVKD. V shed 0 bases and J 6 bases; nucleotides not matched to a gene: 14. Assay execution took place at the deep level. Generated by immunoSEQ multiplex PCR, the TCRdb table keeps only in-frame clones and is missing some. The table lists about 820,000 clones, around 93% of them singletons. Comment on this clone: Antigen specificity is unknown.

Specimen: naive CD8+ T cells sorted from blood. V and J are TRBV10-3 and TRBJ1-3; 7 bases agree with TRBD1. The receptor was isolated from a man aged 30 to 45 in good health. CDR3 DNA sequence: TGTGCCATCAGTGAGTCAGGTGCGACAGGGCTCCCTGCAAACACCATATATTTT. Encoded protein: CAISESGATGLPANTIYF.